These 22 T cell receptor beta chains came from one sample sequenced in a study of cytomegalovirus exposure and HLA in healthy donors. Vbeta (60) and Jbeta (13) primers were used in the PCR. Only in-frame clones appear in the TCRdb table, and some are missing; sequencing was by immunoSEQ multiplex PCR. The sample has about 55,000 clones, approximately 78% seen once; the top ten hold less than 1.5%. The sequencing sample was made of PBMCs. Receptors were obtained from a female donor in good health and CMV-seronegative.

The chain couples TRBV5-1 to TRBJ1-1; D is uncertain. The CDR3 contains 15 residues. Trimming pared 0 bases from V and 8 bases from J, leaving 17 bases between. Per the germline V gene, CDR1 is SGHRS and CDR2 is YFSETQ. The CDR3 DNA follows: TGCGCCAGCAGCTTGGGTACGGGTTTAGTAATCGAAGCTTTCTTT. Protein product: CASSLGTGLVIEAFF.

In its sample, this clone was seen once. The rearrangement uses TRBV29-1 and TRBJ2-5; a weak D match, TRBD1 (5 bases). Germline V gene sequence: CDR1 SQVTM, CDR2 ANQGSEA. The length of the CDR3 is 16 residues. V lost 2 bases to trimming and J lost 0 bases, with 16 bases between them. The CDR3 sequence: CSVERGFTVYQETQYF. CDR3 in DNA: TGCAGCGTTGAAAGGGGTTTTACGGTGTACCAAGAGACCCAGTACTTC.

V usage is TRBV19 and J usage is TRBJ2-2, with TRBD1 identical over 7 bases. Germline values: CDR1 LNHDA, CDR2 SQIVND (reference sequence). The CDR3 runs to 16 residues. V dropped 6 bases and J dropped 6; count of bases not matched to a gene: 13. The chain's CDR3 is CASSKRTGRVAGELFF. The CDR3 DNA reads TGTGCCAGTAGCAAAAGGACAGGAAGGGTCGCCGGGGAGCTGTTTTTT. The full variable domain, in which reference TRBV19 and TRBJ2-2 provide the parts outside the CDR3, is DGGITQSPKYLFRKEGQNVTLSCEQNLNHDAMYWYRQDPGQGLRLIYYSQIVNDFQKGDIAEGYSVSREKKESFPLTVTSAQKNPTAFYLCASSKRTGRVAGELFFGEGSRLTVL.

This chain links TRBV13 with TRBJ1-2; no reliable D call. CDR1 and CDR2 from the germline V gene are PRHDT and FYEKMQ (reference sequence). V was cut by 6 bases and J by 3 bases, with 17 bases left in between. The CDR3 runs to 15 residues. The CDR3 coding sequence is TGTGCCAGCAGACCGCTCACGGGGTCAGACTATGGCTACACCTTC. Its translation: CASRPLTGSDYGYTF.

This rearrangement joins TRBV14 to TRBJ2-5; 7 bases align to TRBD2. CDR1 and CDR2 (germline): SGHDN, FVKESK. The CDR3 is 14 residues long. J lost 8 bases, V lost 5 bases, and 11 bases had no gene match. The CDR3 spells CASSTRLGGETQYF. The CDR3 nucleotides are TGTGCCAGCAGCACCCGCCTGGGAGGGGAAACCCAGTACTTC.

The chain is built from TRBV4-1 and TRBJ2-7; D is perhaps TRBD2 (6 bases). Between the trimmed V and J ends, which lost 0 bases and 2 bases, there was a span of 11 bases. Per germline, CDR1 MGHRA and CDR2 YSYEKL. The CDR3 consists of 15 residues. The CDR3 DNA is TGCGCCAGCAGCCAAGATCATCCGGGGGCCTACGAGCAGTACTTC. It is translated as CASSQDHPGAYEQYF.

This clone was picked up a small number of times. J is TRBJ1-2 and V is TRBV6-4; perhaps TRBD1 as D (6 bases). The CDR3 spans 13 residues. CDR1 MRHNA and CDR2 SNTAGT come from the germline V gene. V lost 2 bases to trimming and J lost 8 bases, with 12 bases between them. CDR3 coding DNA: TGTGCCAGCAGTGACCAGGGGCTCGGGGGCTACACCTTC. Translating gives CASSDQGLGGYTF.

In this sample, this clone turned up a few times. V is TRBV6-5 and J is TRBJ1-1, with TRBD1 matching over 8 bases. The J segment lost 0 bases and the V segment lost 4 bases, leaving 4 bases of the junction unmatched. CDR1 is MNHEY, CDR2 SVGAGI, per germline. This CDR3 contains 15 residues. Here the CDR3 DNA reads TGTGCCAGCAGTTCTCAGGGGGCATTGAACACTGAAGCTTTCTTT. Protein product: CASSSQGALNTEAFF.

This chain uses TRBV27 with TRBJ1-5; D uncertain. Germline loops: CDR1 MNHEY, CDR2 SMNVEV (reference sequence). The CDR3 extends over 16 amino acids. Trimming shortened V by 1 base and J by 0 bases, and 10 bases separated the two germline ends. CDR3 coding DNA: TGTGCCAGCAGTTTATTCGGCGGAAATAGCAATCAGCCCCAGCATTTT. This encodes CASSLFGGNSNQPQHF.

For the CDR3, the DNA is TGTGCCAGTACCACCCGGGGGTTGAGCACTGAAGCTTTCTTT. Protein product: CASTTRGLSTEAFF. The gene calls are TRBV19 and TRBJ1-1; TRBD1 is a possible D gene (5 bases). V was trimmed by 7 bases and J by 4 bases, leaving 16 bases between them. Germline V gene sequence: CDR1 LNHDA, CDR2 SQIVND (reference sequence). The CDR3 has 14 residues. Together with reference TRBV19 and TRBJ1-1, the CDR3 gives the full variable domain: DGGITQSPKYLFRKEGQNVTLSCEQNLNHDAMYWYRQDPGQGLRLIYYSQIVNDFQKGDIAEGYSVSREKKESFPLTVTSAQKNPTAFYLCASTTRGLSTEAFFGQGTRLTVV.

The chain joins TRBV7-8 to TRBJ2-1; 12 nucleotides agree with TRBD2. J gave up 9 bases and V 8 bases, and 8 bases lay outside the gene matches. The length of the CDR3 is 14 residues. CDR1 SGHVS and CDR2 FQNEAQ come from the germline V gene. CDR3 nucleotides: TGTGCCAGCTCCAGGACTAGCGGGGTTCGTGAGCAGTTCTTC. This encodes CASSRTSGVREQFF.

This chain links TRBV7-3 with TRBJ2-1; 12 nucleotides match TRBD2. CDR1 and CDR2 (germline): SGHTA, FQGTGA. The trim removed 2 bases at V and 6 bases at J, leaving 8 bases unmatched. The CDR3 length is 17 residues. As DNA, the CDR3 is TGTGCCAGCAGCTTAGCATACCTAGCGGGGGGGCGCAATGAGCAGTTCTTC. This sequence encodes CASSLAYLAGGRNEQFF. Using reference TRBV7-3 and TRBJ2-1 for the parts outside the CDR3, the full variable domain is GAGVSQTPSNKVTEKGKYVELRCDPISGHTALYWYRQSLGQGPEFLIYFQGTGAADDSGLPNDRFFAVRPEGSVSTLKIQRTERGDSAVYLCASSLAYLAGGRNEQFFGPGTRLTVL.

This chain uses TRBV7-2 with TRBJ2-2, with TRBD1 matching over 7 bases. Germline V lookup: CDR1 SGHTA, CDR2 FQGNSA. This CDR3 region has 15 residues. J was trimmed by 1 base and V by 1 base; bases with no gene match: 0. This CDR3 reads CASSLGTGNTGELFF. DNA for the CDR3: TGTGCCAGCAGCTTAGGGACAGGGAACACCGGGGAGCTGTTTTTT.

The rearrangement links TRBV7-8 to TRBJ1-2; maybe TRBD1 (5 bases). Germline loops: CDR1 SGHVS, CDR2 FQNEAQ. The CDR3 covers 17 residues. V lost 0 bases to trimming and J lost 0 bases, with 14 bases between them. The CDR3 nucleotides are TGTGCCAGCAGCTTAGCGGCCGGGGGGAGGGCTAACTATGGCTACACCTTC. It codes for CASSLAAGGRANYGYTF.

The rearrangement uses TRBV19 and TRBJ1-5, with 7 nucleotides matching TRBD1. Per germline, CDR1 LNHDA and CDR2 SQIVND (reference sequence). The CDR3 contains 15 residues. Losses at the gene ends were 5 bases for V and 1 base for J; bases not matched to a gene: 5. CDR3 in amino acids: CASSWTQGSNQPQHF. In DNA form, the CDR3 reads TGTGCCAGTAGTTGGACACAGGGGAGCAATCAGCCCCAGCATTTT.

The chain has TRBV2 and TRBJ2-7; 12 nucleotides align to TRBD1. V was pared by 6 bases and J by 6 bases, with 3 bases of the junction left unmatched. Germline V gene lookup returns CDR1 SNHLY and CDR2 FYNNEI. The CDR3 totals 13 residues. DNA for the CDR3: TGTGCCAGCAGCTGGGACAGGGGGCGCGAGCAGTACTTC. Translated: CASSWDRGREQYF.

The V call is TRBV2, the J call TRBJ2-5; 8 bases match TRBD1. The germline V gene has CDR1 SNHLY and CDR2 FYNNEI. This CDR3 comprises 15 residues. J was trimmed by 4 bases and V by 5 bases; bases with no gene match: 9. CDR3 nucleotides: TGTGCCAGCAGTCGGGGGCAGGGGGCCGTAGAGACCCAGTACTTC. Translated, it gives CASSRGQGAVETQYF.

The V call is TRBV7-9, the J call TRBJ2-5, with a weak D call TRBD2 (5 bases). This CDR3 spans 15 amino acids. Germline V gene data show CDR1 as SEHNR and CDR2 as FQNEAQ (reference sequence). V lost 5 bases, J lost 5 bases, and 18 bases lay in between. As DNA, the CDR3 is TGTGCCAGCAGCCCTGCCGAGGGTCCGGTGGAGACCCAGTACTTC. As protein: CASSPAEGPVETQYF.

The chain uses TRBV27 and TRBJ2-3; 7 nucleotides match TRBD2. CDR1 MNHEY and CDR2 SMNVEV come from the germline V gene (reference sequence). This CDR3 region has 15 residues. The junction had 14 bases not matched to a gene; V was cut back by 6 bases and J by 8 bases. Here the CDR3 reads CASSPYGLVGGTQYF. The CDR3 coding sequence is TGTGCCAGCAGCCCCTACGGACTAGTCGGAGGTACGCAGTATTTT.

The rearrangement links TRBV10-2 to TRBJ2-5; D remains ambiguous. This CDR3 has 11 amino acids. Looked up from germline, CDR1 is WSHSY and CDR2 is SAAADI. The ends were cut back, 6 bases at V and 3 bases at J, with 5 bases in the middle. The CDR3 coding sequence is TGCGCCAGCAGCCTAAAAGAGACCCAGTACTTC. This codes for CASSLKETQYF.

As regards this clone: Additional DNA sequences in this sample encode the identical CDR3. In DNA, the CDR3 is TGTGCCAGCAGCTTGAGGACAGGGTCAAATCAGCCCCAGCATTTT. Amino acid sequence: CASSLRTGSNQPQHF. The chain uses TRBV5-6 and TRBJ1-5; 8 bases align to TRBD1. The CDR3 is made up of 15 amino acids. The germline gives CDR1 SGHDT, CDR2 YYEEEE. V dropped 1 base and J dropped 4; count of bases not matched to a gene: 4. Supplemented by reference TRBV5-6 and TRBJ1-5, the full variable domain reads DAGVTQSPTHLIKTRGQQVTLRCSPKSGHDTVSWYQQALGQGPQFIFQYYEEEERQRGNFPDRFSGHQFPNYSSELNVNALLLGDSALYLCASSLRTGSNQPQHFGDGTRLSIL.

The CDR3 spells CASSESMGTGRRQYF. As DNA, the CDR3 is TGTGCCAGCAGTGAATCTATGGGGACAGGTAGACGGCAGTACTTC. The chain has TRBV25-1 and TRBJ2-7, with 8 bases identical to TRBD1. V lost 1 base and J lost 9; bases outside the gene matches: 11. Germline values: CDR1 MGHDK, CDR2 SYGVNS. This CDR3 region has 15 residues.